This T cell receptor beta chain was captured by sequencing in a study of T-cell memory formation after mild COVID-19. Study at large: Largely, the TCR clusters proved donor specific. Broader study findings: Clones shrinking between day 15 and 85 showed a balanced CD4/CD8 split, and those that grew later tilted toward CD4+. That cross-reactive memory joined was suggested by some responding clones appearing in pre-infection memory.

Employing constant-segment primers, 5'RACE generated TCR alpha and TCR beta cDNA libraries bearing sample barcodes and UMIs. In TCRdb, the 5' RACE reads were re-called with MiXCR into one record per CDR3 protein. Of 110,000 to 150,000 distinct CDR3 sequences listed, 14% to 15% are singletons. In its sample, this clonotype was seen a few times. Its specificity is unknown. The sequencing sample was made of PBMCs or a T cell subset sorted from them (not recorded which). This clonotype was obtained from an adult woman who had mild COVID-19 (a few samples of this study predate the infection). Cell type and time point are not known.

The CDR3 DNA reads as TGCAGCGTTGTAGTAGTCGGGAACTATGGCTACACCTTC. This codes for CSVVVVGNYGYTF. V and J are TRBV29-1 and TRBJ1-2; D not resolved. The V gene lost 4 bases and the J gene lost 2 bases, with 11 bases spanning the gap. This CDR3 has 13 residues. Per germline, CDR1 SQVTM and CDR2 ANQGSEA.